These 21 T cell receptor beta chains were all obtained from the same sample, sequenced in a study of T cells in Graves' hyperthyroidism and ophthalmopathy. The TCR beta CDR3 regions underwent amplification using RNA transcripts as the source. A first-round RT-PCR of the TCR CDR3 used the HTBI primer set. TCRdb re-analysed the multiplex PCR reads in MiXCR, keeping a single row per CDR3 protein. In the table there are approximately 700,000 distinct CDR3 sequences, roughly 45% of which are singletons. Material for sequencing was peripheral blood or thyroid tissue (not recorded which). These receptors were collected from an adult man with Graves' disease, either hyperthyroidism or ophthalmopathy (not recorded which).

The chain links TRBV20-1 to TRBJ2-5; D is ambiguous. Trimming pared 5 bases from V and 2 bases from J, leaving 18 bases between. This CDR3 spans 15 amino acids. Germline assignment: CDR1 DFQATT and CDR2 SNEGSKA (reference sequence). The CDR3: CSAGLGRTLQETQYF. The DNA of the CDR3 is TGCAGTGCTGGGTTAGGACGGACCTTACAAGAGACCCAGTACTTC.

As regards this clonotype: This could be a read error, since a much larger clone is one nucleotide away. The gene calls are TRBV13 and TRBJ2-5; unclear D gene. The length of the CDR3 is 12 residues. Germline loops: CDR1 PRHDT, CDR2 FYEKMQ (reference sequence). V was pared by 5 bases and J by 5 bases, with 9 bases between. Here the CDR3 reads CASSPVWETQYF. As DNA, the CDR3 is TGTGCCAGCAGCCCAGTGTGGGAGACCCAGTACTTC.

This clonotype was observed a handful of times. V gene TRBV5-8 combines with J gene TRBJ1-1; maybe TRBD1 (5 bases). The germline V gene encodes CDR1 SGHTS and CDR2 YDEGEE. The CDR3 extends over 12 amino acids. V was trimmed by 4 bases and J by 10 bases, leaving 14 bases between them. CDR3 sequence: CASSPGRQVAFF. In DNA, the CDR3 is TGTGCCAGCAGCCCGGGACGTCAGGTAGCTTTCTTT.

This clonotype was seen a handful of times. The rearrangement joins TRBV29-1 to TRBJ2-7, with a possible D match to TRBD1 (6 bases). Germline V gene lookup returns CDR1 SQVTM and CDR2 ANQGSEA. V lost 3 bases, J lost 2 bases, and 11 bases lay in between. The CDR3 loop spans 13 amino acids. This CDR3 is CSVDAGTTYEQYF. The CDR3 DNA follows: TGCAGCGTTGACGCCGGGACAACCTACGAGCAGTACTTC.

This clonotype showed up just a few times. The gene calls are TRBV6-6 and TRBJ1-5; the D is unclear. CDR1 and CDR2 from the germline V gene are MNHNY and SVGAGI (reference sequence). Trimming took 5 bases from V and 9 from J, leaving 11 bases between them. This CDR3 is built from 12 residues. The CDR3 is CASSAKGRPQHF. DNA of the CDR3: TGTGCCAGCAGTGCGAAAGGGCGGCCCCAGCATTTT.

The CDR3 reads CASSDSGRGHGYTF. For the CDR3, the DNA is TGCGCCAGCAGTGACAGTGGCAGGGGGCATGGCTACACCTTC. The V and J genes are TRBV10-2 and TRBJ1-2; 8 bases are a match to TRBD1. The CDR3 totals 14 residues. The trim removed 3 bases at V and 6 bases at J, leaving 6 bases unmatched. The germline gives CDR1 WSHSY, CDR2 SAAADI.

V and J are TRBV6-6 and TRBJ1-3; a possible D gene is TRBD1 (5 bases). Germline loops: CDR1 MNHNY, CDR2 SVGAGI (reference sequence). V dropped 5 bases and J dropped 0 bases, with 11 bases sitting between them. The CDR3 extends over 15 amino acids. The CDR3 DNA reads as TGTGCCAGCAGTGCCGGACACCTCTCTGGAAACACCATATATTTT. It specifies CASSAGHLSGNTIYF.

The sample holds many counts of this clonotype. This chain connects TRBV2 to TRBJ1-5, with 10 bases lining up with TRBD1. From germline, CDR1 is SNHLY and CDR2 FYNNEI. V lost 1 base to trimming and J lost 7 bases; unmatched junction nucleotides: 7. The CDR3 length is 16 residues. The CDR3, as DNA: TGTGCCAGCAGTGAAGAAGGGGACAGGGGAAGGCAGCCCCAGCATTTT. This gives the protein CASSEEGDRGRQPQHF. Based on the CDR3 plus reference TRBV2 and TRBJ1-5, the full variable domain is EPEVTQTPSHQVTQMGQEVILRCVPISNHLYFYWYRQILGQKVEFLVSFYNNEISEKSEIFDDQFSVERPDGSNFTLKIRSTKLEDSAMYFCASSEEGDRGRQPQHFGDGTRLSIL.

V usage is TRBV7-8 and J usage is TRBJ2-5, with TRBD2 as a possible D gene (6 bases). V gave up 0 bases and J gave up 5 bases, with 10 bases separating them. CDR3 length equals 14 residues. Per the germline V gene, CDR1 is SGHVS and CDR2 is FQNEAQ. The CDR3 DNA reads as TGTGCCAGCAGCTTAGCCGGGAGATGGGAGACCCAGTACTTC. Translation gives CASSLAGRWETQYF. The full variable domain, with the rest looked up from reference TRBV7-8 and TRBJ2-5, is GAGVSQSPRYKVAKRGQDVALRCDPISGHVSLFWYQQALGQGPEFLTYFQNEAQLDKSGLPSDRFFAERPEGSVSTLKIQRTQQEDSAVYLCASSLAGRWETQYFGPGTRLLVL.

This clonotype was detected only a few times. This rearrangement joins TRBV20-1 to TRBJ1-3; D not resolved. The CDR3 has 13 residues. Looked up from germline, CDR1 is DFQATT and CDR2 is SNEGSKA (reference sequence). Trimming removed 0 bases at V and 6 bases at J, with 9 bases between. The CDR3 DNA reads TGCAGTGCTAGAGACCCTCGAGTAAACACCATATATTTT. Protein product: CSARDPRVNTIYF.

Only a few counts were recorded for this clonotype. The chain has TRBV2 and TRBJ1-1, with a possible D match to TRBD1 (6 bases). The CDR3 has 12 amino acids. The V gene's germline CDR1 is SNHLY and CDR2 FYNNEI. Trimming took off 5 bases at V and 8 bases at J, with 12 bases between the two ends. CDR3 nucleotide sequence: TGTGCCAGCAGTAGGCGGGGGCGGGAAGCTTTCTTT. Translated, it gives CASSRRGREAFF.

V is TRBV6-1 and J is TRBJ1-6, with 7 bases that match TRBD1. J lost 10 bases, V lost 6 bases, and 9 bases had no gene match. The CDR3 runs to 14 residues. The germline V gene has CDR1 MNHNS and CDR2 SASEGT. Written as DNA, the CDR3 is TGTGCCAGCAGCAGGGGGGGCTCTGGGTCACCCCTCCACTTT. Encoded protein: CASSRGGSGSPLHF.

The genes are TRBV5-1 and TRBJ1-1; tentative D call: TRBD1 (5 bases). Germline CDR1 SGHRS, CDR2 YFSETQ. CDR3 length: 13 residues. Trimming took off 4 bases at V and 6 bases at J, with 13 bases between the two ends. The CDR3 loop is CASSVVRGAEAFF. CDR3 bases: TGCGCCAGCAGCGTGGTCCGGGGGGCTGAAGCTTTCTTT.

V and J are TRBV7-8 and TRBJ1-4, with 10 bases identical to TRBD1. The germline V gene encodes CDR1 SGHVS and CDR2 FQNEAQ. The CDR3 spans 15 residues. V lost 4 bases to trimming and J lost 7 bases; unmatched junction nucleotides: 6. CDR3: CASSSGGQGSEKLFF. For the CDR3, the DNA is TGTGCCAGCAGCTCCGGGGGACAGGGGAGTGAAAAACTGTTTTTT.

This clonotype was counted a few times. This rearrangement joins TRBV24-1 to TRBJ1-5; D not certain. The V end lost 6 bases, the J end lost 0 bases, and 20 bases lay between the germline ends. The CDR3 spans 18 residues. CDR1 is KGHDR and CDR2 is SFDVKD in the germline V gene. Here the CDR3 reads CATSSPGAEGYSNQPQHF. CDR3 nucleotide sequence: TGTGCCACCAGTTCCCCTGGAGCCGAGGGTTATAGCAATCAGCCCCAGCATTTT.

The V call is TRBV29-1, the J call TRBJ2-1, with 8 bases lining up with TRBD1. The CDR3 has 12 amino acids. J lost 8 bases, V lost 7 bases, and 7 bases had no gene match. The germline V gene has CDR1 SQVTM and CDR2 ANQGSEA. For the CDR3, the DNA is TGCAGCGCACCGACAGGGGTCGATGAGCAGTTCTTC. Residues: CSAPTGVDEQFF.

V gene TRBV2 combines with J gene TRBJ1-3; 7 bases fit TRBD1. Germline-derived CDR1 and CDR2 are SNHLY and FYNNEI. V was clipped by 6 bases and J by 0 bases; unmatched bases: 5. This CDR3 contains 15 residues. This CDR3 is CASSRGTASGNTIYF. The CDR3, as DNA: TGTGCCAGCAGCCGAGGGACAGCCTCTGGAAACACCATATATTTT.

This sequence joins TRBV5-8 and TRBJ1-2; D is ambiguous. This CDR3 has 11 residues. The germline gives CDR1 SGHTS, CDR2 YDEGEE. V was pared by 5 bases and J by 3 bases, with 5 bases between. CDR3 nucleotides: TGTGCCAGCAGAAATGACTATGGCTACACCTTC. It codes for CASRNDYGYTF.

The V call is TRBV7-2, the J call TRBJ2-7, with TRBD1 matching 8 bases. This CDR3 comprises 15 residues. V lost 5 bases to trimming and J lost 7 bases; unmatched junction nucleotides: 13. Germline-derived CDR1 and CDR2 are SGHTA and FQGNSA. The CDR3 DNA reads TGTGCCAGCAGCAAAGTGGCCAGGACAGGGCAAGAGCAGTACTTC. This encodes CASSKVARTGQEQYF.

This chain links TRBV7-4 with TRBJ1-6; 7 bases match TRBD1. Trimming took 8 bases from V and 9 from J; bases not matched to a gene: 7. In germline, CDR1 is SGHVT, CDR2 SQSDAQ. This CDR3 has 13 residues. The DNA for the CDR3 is TGTGCCAGCCGGACAGGAGGGGGTTCACCCCTCCACTTT. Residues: CASRTGGGSPLHF.

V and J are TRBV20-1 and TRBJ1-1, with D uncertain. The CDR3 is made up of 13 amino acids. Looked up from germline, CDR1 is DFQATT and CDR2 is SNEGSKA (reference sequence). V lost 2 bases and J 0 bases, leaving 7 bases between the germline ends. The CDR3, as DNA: TGCAGTGCTAGATCCAGCATGAACACTGAAGCTTTCTTT. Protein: CSARSSMNTEAFF.